The entry below gives a single TCR beta chain sequence along with its context. Its matching antigen is unknown. 60 Vbeta and 13 Jbeta primers were used in PCR. Libraries were prepared by immunoSEQ multiplex PCR; TCRdb keeps only in-frame clonotypes and omits some of them. In the table there are 150,000 to 200,000 clones, 84% of which are singletons. Trimming left V 3 bases short and J 2 bases short, with 17 bases between. Germline V CDR1 and CDR2: SNHLY, FYNNEI. The CDR3 runs to 16 residues. This specimen comes from a study of cytomegalovirus exposure and HLA in healthy donors. Study overall: An earlier analysis found 120 million or so unique TCR beta sequences from approximately 200 million T cells.

General study points: Association of approximately 18,000 TCR beta sequences with HLA alleles was found at 0.05 false discovery rate in a later analysis.

The origin of this receptor is a girl aged 10 to 17 in good health and CMV-seropositive. Sequenced sample: PBMCs. The V and J genes are TRBV2 and TRBJ2-7; tentative D call: TRBD1 (6 bases). In nucleotides, the CDR3 is TGTGCCAGCAGTGAGCAGGGACACGAGATCGCCTACGAGCAGTACTTC. This translates into CASSEQGHEIAYEQYF.